This T cell receptor beta chain is from a study of cytomegalovirus exposure and HLA in healthy donors. Study-level points and caveats: The productive fraction for most TCR beta V segments was about 87% or about 30% in an earlier analysis.

The PCR contained 60 Vbeta and 13 Jbeta primers. Produced via immunoSEQ multiplex PCR; TCRdb's table is partial and in-frame only. The data hold about 150,000 clones, with over 75% observed a single time. Trimming took 0 bases from V and 3 from J, leaving 6 bases between them. Germline CDR1 is MNHNS and CDR2 is SASEGT. The CDR3 totals 14 residues. Of note for this clone: Its antigen remains unknown.

This chain joins TRBV6-1 and TRBJ1-5, with D perhaps TRBD1 (5 bases). Sample: PBMCs. The clonotype originates from a woman between 40 and 50 years old in good health and CMV-seronegative. CDR3 nucleotides: TGTGCCAGCAGTGAAGCACAGGTCAATCAGCCCCAGCATTTT. Its translation is CASSEAQVNQPQHF.